The 7 T cell receptor beta chains in this list originate from one sample, sequenced in a study of shared clonotypes between healthy human individuals. Method: immunoSEQ multiplex PCR; TCRdb's copy keeps in-frame clones and lacks some. The sample records around 700,000 clones, 73% being singletons. The source material was memory CD4+ T cells sorted from blood. Subset of the sample: CD45RA-negative fraction. The receptors derive from a woman in her twenties or thirties in good health.

The chain combines TRBV14 with TRBJ2-5; D gene uncertain. Germline CDR1 SGHDN, CDR2 FVKESK. This CDR3 spans 13 amino acids. With 1 base removed from V and 7 bases from J, the gap between germline ends came to 10 bases. CDR3 amino acids: CASSQVGIGTQYF. The CDR3 DNA reads TGTGCCAGCAGCCAAGTGGGGATCGGGACCCAGTACTTC.

V and J are TRBV9 and TRBJ2-1; the D is unclear. Germline loops: CDR1 SGDLS, CDR2 YYNGEE. CDR3 length: 13 amino acids. The V end lost 0 bases, the J end lost 10 bases, and 11 bases lay between the germline ends. The CDR3: CASSVAVEREQFF. Here the CDR3 DNA reads TGTGCCAGCAGCGTAGCGGTAGAAAGAGAGCAGTTCTTC.

V usage is TRBV6-1 and J usage is TRBJ1-4, with unresolved D. Germline V gene lookup returns CDR1 MNHNS and CDR2 SASEGT. This CDR3 is 13 amino acids long. The V and J ends lost 6 bases and 0 bases respectively, with 5 bases between them. The CDR3 sequence is CASRRSTNEKLFF. In nucleotides, the CDR3 is TGTGCCAGCAGGAGGTCAACTAATGAAAAACTGTTTTTT.

This chain joins TRBV9 and TRBJ2-2; D may be TRBD2 (6 bases). Germline assignment: CDR1 SGDLS and CDR2 YYNGEE. Trimming stripped 3 bases from V and 7 bases from J, with 13 bases between. The CDR3 runs 14 residues. The CDR3: CASSAREVSGELFF. The CDR3 coding sequence is TGTGCCAGCAGCGCCAGGGAGGTGAGCGGGGAGCTGTTTTTT.

The gene calls are TRBV27 and TRBJ1-5; 10 positions match TRBD1. J was trimmed by 5 bases and V by 10 bases; bases with no gene match: 17. Germline V gene data show CDR1 as MNHEY and CDR2 as SMNVEV (reference sequence). CDR3 size: 17 residues. This chain's CDR3 is CANRPGTGASRDQPQHF. The DNA of the CDR3 is TGTGCCAACCGACCCGGGACAGGGGCTTCTAGAGATCAGCCCCAGCATTTT.

The V gene is TRBV11-2, the J gene TRBJ2-1, with TRBD1 identical over 7 bases. CDR1 SGHAT and CDR2 FQNNGV come from the germline V gene. V was clipped by 5 bases and J by 5 bases; unmatched bases: 15. This CDR3 region has 17 residues. CDR3 coding DNA: TGTGCCAGCAGCAAAGGGACAGCCGGGACCGCGAACAATGAGCAGTTCTTC. Amino acids: CASSKGTAGTANNEQFF.

In regard to this clone: This CDR3 is also generated by other DNA sequences in the sample. The rearrangement joins TRBV5-1 to TRBJ2-1; 10 bases agree with TRBD2. The CDR3 loop spans 15 amino acids. With V trimmed by 4 bases and J by 3 bases, 4 bases remained unmatched. Germline V gives CDR1 SGHRS, CDR2 YFSETQ. The DNA of the CDR3 is TGCGCCAGCAGCGAAGCTAGCGGGGGCTACAATGAGCAGTTCTTC. Residues: CASSEASGGYNEQFF. Looking up the rest from reference TRBV5-1 and TRBJ2-1 gives the full variable domain: KAGVTQTPRYLIKTRGQQVTLSCSPISGHRSVSWYQQTPGQGLQFLFEYFSETQRNKGNFPGRFSGRQFSNSRSEMNVSTLELGDSALYLCASSEASGGYNEQFFGPGTRLTVL.